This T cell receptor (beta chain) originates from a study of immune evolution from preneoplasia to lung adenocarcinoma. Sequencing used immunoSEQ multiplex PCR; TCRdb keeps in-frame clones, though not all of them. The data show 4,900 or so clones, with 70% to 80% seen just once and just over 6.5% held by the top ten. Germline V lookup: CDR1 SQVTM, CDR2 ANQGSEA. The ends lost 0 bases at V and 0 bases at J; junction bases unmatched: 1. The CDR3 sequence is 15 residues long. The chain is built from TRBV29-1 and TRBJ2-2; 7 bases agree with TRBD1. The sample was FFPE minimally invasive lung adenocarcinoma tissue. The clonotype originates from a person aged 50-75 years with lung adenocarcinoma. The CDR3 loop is CSVEEGGSNTGELFF. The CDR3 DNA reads TGCAGCGTTGAAGAAGGGGGCTCGAACACCGGGGAGCTGTTTTTT.